Described below is a single TCR beta chain sequence and its context. Sequenced by immunoSEQ multiplex PCR; TCRdb stores in-frame clones only, minus some. The sample includes around 80,000 clones, 88% seen only once; the top ten take around 5.7%. The sample originates from a study of control samples from healthy donors and cancer patients. Material for sequencing was blood. This clonotype was obtained from a woman between 45 and 65 years old in good health.

Here the CDR3 DNA reads TGTGCCAGCAGCTTGGTTGGGCATACGCAGTATTTT. Translating gives CASSLVGHTQYF. This chain links TRBV5-4 with TRBJ2-3; no clear D. The CDR3 length is 12 residues. V lost 0 bases to trimming and J lost 7 bases, with 6 bases between them. CDR1 is SGHNT, CDR2 YYREEE, per germline (reference sequence).